This TCR beta chain was observed in a study of blood T cell repertoires in COVID-19. Clones were sequenced by immunoSEQ multiplex PCR, and TCRdb holds only the in-frame ones, with some missing. The repertoire has about 480,000 clones, approximately 90% of them found once; the top ten carry roughly 12%. Trimming cost V 4 bases and J 8 bases, with 11 bases left between them. The CDR3 consists of 12 residues. CDR1 MNHEY and CDR2 SVGAGI come from the germline V gene. Those enrolled in Seattle joined during active infection and were followed longitudinally afterward. The receptor's source is a woman aged 45 to 65 with COVID-19, enrolled during active disease. The chain recombines TRBV6-5 with TRBJ1-2, with D tentatively TRBD1 (5 bases). Material for sequencing was peripheral blood. The CDR3 here is CASSSTSGGYTF. The CDR3 coding sequence is TGTGCCAGCAGTTCGACCTCAGGGGGCTACACCTTC.